The entry that follows covers one TCR beta chain sequence. A single count supports this clonotype. Its antigen remains unidentified. The input lacks base qualities; no much larger clone sits a single base away. Support from one read is weak. Taken from cysteine to phenylalanine, the CDR3 has 15 residues. The retained sequence is limited to the CDR3, 45 bases, with the frame set at the first base. Taken from the germline V gene (reference sequence), the CDR1 and CDR2 loops are LGHDT and YNNKEL. V sheds 5 bases and J sheds 0 bases, leaving 11 bases between their ends. Sequenced on an Illumina HiSeq 1500. Clones were called with MiXCR by TCRdb after fastp trimmed the public reads at Q25, and only in-frame beta chains were retained. Merged by CDR3 protein, the rows form single entries marked with the most common genes and DNA. The sample profile shows hundreds of thousands of distinct CDR3 sequences; about a sixth of them were found once. The ten top clones hold around 13% of the sample.

These data are taken from a study of T cell repertoires in cytomegalovirus infection (dated by TCRdb to the late 2010s). Regarding the research as a whole: Donor HLA type was relevant to the analysis, as public TCR beta signatures indicated carriage of CMV infection together with the matching HLA type. Broader findings and caveats from the paper: The ex vivo response was dominated by HLA-C-restricted CMV-specific TCR beta clonotypes, and the single most frequent clonotype in two of eight donors was supplied by these HLA-C-restricted clonotypes. In both this cohort and an independent roughly 330-donor cohort, the cumulative frequency of public TCR beta family members distinguished carriers of CMV infection plus the relevant HLA type.

The chain is assembled from TRBV3-1 and TRBJ2-1; the D gene cannot be resolved reliably. Specimen: PBMCs. The receptor comes from a human donor in good health (CMV status not recorded). Some clones in this sample may be carry-over from other donors' samples. The CDR3 protein sequence reads: CASSEVMVSYNEQFF. The DNA sequence is given as TGTGCCAGCAGCGAAGTTATGGTCTCCTACAATGAGCAGTTCTTC.